The present entry profiles one T cell receptor (beta chain) with its context. V shed 5 bases and J shed 7 bases, with 17 bases lying between them. In germline, CDR1 is SGHVS, CDR2 FNYEAQ. The CDR3 consists of 15 residues. Original data processing: Estimation of nucleated cell counts was performed using reference gene primer amplification. Measured with immunoSEQ multiplex PCR; TCRdb has only the in-frame clones, and not every one. The V and J calls and clone size are taken from that table; D and trimming were inferred from the DNA. The data contain tens of thousands of clones, around 80% of them seen just once; the ten biggest clones take up roughly 23%. The data are from a study of blood T cell repertoires in COVID-19. Across the whole study: Material from acute and convalescent COVID-19 was sourced from the United States, Italy and Spain.

V is TRBV7-6 and J is TRBJ1-4; D is unclear. The clonotype was recovered from an elderly man with active or convalescent COVID-19. Source material: peripheral blood. The DNA for the CDR3 is TGTGCCAGCAGCCCCCCGGGGAGGGCTTTTGAAAAACTGTTTTTT. The encoded protein is CASSPPGRAFEKLFF. Full variable domain (outside the CDR3, taken from reference TRBV7-6 and TRBJ1-4): GAGVSQSPRYKVTKRGQDVALRCDPISGHVSLYWYRQALGQGPEFLTYFNYEAQQDKSGLPNDRFSAERPEGSISTLTIQRTEQRDSAMYRCASSPPGRAFEKLFFGSGTQLSVL.